This TCR beta chain was recovered during a study of T cells expressing NK-cell markers. Whole-study context: Sorted T-cell subsets CD3+CD56+NKG2C+, CD3+CD56+NKG2C- and CD3+CD56-NKG2C+ were TCR beta-sequenced. Study conclusions and caveats: A range of about 1.0-8% of CD8+ T cells consisted of dominant NKG2C+ clonotypes in 5 or 6 donors.

A word on this clonotype: Its antigen remains unknown.

The TCR beta cDNA came from 5'RACE template switching with UMIs. TCRdb reprocessed the 5' RACE reads and stores each CDR3 protein as one record, lacking DNA. The sample has 200,000 to 300,000 distinct CDR3 sequences. Germline CDR1 DFQATT, CDR2 SNEGSKA (reference sequence). The CDR3 totals 14 residues. The chain combines TRBV20-1 with TRBJ2-2. The sample consisted of blood T cells: a sorted CD56 or NKG2C T cell subset, CD4+ or CD8+ T cells, or bulk PBMC T cells (not recorded which). This sequence was found in a man between 18 and 29 years old in good health. CDR3 sequence: CSARRTEGTGELFF.